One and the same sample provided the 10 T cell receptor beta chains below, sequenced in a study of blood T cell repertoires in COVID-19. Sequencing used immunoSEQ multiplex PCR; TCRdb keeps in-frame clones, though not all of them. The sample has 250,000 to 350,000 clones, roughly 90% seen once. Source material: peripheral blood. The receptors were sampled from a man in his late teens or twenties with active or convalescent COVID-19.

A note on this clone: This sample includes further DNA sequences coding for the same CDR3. The CDR3 loop is CASSLSGGYGYTF. Written as DNA, the CDR3 is TGTGCCAGCAGTTTATCAGGGGGCTATGGCTACACCTTC. The J gene is TRBJ1-2, the V gene TRBV27, with D possibly TRBD1 on 6 matching bases. Germline V gene data show CDR1 as MNHEY and CDR2 as SMNVEV (reference sequence). The V gene lost 0 bases and the J gene lost 4 bases, with 6 bases spanning the gap. The CDR3 consists of 13 residues.

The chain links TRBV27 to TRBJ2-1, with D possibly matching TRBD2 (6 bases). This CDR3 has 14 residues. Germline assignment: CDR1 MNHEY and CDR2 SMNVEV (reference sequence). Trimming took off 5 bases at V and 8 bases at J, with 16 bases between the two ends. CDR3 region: CASSPLGGGHEQFF. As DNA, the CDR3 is TGTGCCAGCAGTCCATTGGGGGGTGGGCATGAGCAGTTCTTC.

For the CDR3, the DNA is TGTGCCATCAGTGACGGGGGAGCTTACGAGCAGTACTTC. Translated: CAISDGGAYEQYF. The chain joins TRBV10-3 to TRBJ2-7; weak D call: TRBD2 (6 bases). CDR1 is ENHRY, CDR2 SYGVKD, per germline. The CDR3 is 13 amino acids. V was trimmed by 3 bases and J by 4 bases, leaving 10 bases between them.

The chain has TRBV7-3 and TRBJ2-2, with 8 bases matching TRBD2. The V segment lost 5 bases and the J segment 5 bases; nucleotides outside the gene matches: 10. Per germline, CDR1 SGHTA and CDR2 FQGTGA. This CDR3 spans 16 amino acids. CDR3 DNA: TGTGCCAGCAGCCCAAGCGGGAGTCGTGTTACCGGGGAGCTGTTTTTT. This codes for CASSPSGSRVTGELFF. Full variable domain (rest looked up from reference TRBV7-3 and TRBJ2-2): GAGVSQTPSNKVTEKGKYVELRCDPISGHTALYWYRQSLGQGPEFLIYFQGTGAADDSGLPNDRFFAVRPEGSVSTLKIQRTERGDSAVYLCASSPSGSRVTGELFFGEGSRLTVL.

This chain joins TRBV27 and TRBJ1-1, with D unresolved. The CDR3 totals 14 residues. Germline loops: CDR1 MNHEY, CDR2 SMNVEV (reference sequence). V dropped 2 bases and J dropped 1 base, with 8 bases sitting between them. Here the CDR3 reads CASSLVSTNTEAFF. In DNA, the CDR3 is TGTGCCAGCAGTTTAGTCAGTACGAACACTGAAGCTTTCTTT.

The CDR3 loop is CASSQETGDGANYGYTF. The CDR3 region has the DNA TGTGCCAGCAGCCAAGAAACAGGGGACGGGGCGAACTATGGCTACACCTTC. The chain is built from TRBV4-2 and TRBJ1-2; 7 nucleotides line up with TRBD1. This CDR3 contains 17 residues. J gave up 2 bases and V 0 bases, and 9 bases lay outside the gene matches. From germline, CDR1 is LGHNA and CDR2 YNFKEQ.

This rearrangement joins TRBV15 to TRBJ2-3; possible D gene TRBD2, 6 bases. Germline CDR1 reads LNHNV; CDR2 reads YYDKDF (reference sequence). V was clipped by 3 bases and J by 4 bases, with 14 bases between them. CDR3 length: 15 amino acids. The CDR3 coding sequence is TGTGCCACCAGCAGTTCATTAGCTAGCGCAGATACGCAGTATTTT. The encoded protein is CATSSSLASADTQYF.

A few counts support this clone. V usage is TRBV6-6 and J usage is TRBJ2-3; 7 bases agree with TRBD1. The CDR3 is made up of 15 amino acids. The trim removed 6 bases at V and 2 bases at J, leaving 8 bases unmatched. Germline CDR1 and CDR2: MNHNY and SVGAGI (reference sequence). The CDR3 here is CASSLSRGSTDTQYF. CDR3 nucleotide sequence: TGTGCCAGCAGCTTAAGCAGGGGGTCCACAGATACGCAGTATTTT.

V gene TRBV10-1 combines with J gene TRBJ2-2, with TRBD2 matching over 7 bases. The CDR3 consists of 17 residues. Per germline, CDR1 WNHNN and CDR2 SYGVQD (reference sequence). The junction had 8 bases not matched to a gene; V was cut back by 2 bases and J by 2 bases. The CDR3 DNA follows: TGCGCCAGCAGTGAGGTGGCGGGAGCCCTTAACACCGGGGAGCTGTTTTTT. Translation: CASSEVAGALNTGELFF.

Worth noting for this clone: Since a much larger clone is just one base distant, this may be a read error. Here the CDR3 DNA reads TGTGCCAGCAGTGAACTAGCGGGGGTCACCGGGGAGCTGTTTTTT. This codes for CASSELAGVTGELFF. The chain joins TRBV6-1 to TRBJ2-2, with 10 nucleotides matching TRBD2. V was clipped by 2 bases and J by 4 bases; unmatched bases: 1. This CDR3 is 15 amino acids long. Germline V gene lookup returns CDR1 MNHNS and CDR2 SASEGT.